One sample yielded the 22 T cell receptor beta chains listed below, sequenced in a study of OX40 agonist ivuxolimab in advanced cancers. The library was generated by the immunoSEQ multiplex PCR assay. TCRdb limited this immuneACCESS table to in-frame rearrangements with V and J called. A share of clones is missing; checked studies link under half to unresolved V genes, and the rest is unexplained. The sample table records roughly 79,000 clones; under 85% of these occur just once. About 0.51% of the sample goes to the ten largest clones. The source material was CD4+ or CD8+ T cells sorted from blood, sampled in a trial of the OX40 agonist ivuxolimab. These receptor sequences come from an adult with an advanced solid tumor such as melanoma, head and neck, liver or kidney cancer.

The CDR3 spells CASSVAPGNSYEQYF. In nucleotides, the CDR3 is TGTGCCAGCAGCGTAGCCCCCGGGAACTCCTACGAGCAGTACTTC. The rearrangement uses TRBV9 and TRBJ2-7; D might be TRBD2 (5 bases). Between the trimmed V and J ends, which lost 0 bases and 0 bases, there was a span of 10 bases. Germline CDR1 and CDR2: SGDLS and YYNGEE. This CDR3 is 15 amino acids long.

The rearrangement joins TRBV5-1 to TRBJ2-5; 11 positions match TRBD2. CDR3 length: 14 residues. Per the germline V gene, CDR1 is SGHRS and CDR2 is YFSETQ. J gave up 5 bases and V 5 bases, and 5 bases lay outside the gene matches. In nucleotides, the CDR3 is TGCGCCAGCAGACTAGCGGGAGTCGGGGAGACCCAGTACTTC. This encodes CASRLAGVGETQYF. The full variable domain, its missing parts supplied by reference TRBV5-1 and TRBJ2-5, is KAGVTQTPRYLIKTRGQQVTLSCSPISGHRSVSWYQQTPGQGLQFLFEYFSETQRNKGNFPGRFSGRQFSNSRSEMNVSTLELGDSALYLCASRLAGVGETQYFGPGTRLLVL.

This clone was seen once. This chain uses TRBV4-3 with TRBJ2-3, with TRBD1 as a possible D gene (5 bases). V was pared by 1 base and J by 1 base, with 12 bases between. The germline gives CDR1 LGHNA, CDR2 YSLEER. The CDR3 totals 16 residues. The CDR3 region is CASSQGTLLRTDTQYF. In DNA form, the CDR3 reads TGCGCCAGCAGCCAAGGGACACTCCTGCGCACAGATACGCAGTATTTT.

V is TRBV5-1 and J is TRBJ2-3, with D uncertain. This CDR3 contains 16 residues. Trimming left V 3 bases short and J 1 base short, with 15 bases between. Looked up from germline, CDR1 is SGHRS and CDR2 is YFSETQ. The DNA of the CDR3 is TGCGCCAGCAGCTGGAATATCATAGCCGGCACAGATACGCAGTATTTT. Translation: CASSWNIIAGTDTQYF. Using reference TRBV5-1 and TRBJ2-3 for the parts outside the CDR3, the full variable domain is KAGVTQTPRYLIKTRGQQVTLSCSPISGHRSVSWYQQTPGQGLQFLFEYFSETQRNKGNFPGRFSGRQFSNSRSEMNVSTLELGDSALYLCASSWNIIAGTDTQYFGPGTRLTVL.

The rearrangement uses TRBV5-8 and TRBJ2-7, with TRBD1 matching over 8 bases. Per the germline V gene, CDR1 is SGHTS and CDR2 is YDEGEE. CDR3 size: 14 residues. The trim removed 3 bases at V and 3 bases at J, leaving 5 bases unmatched. The CDR3 sequence: CASSWDRTFYEQYF. The CDR3, as DNA: TGTGCCAGCAGCTGGGACAGGACCTTCTACGAGCAGTACTTC. Drawing the rest from reference TRBV5-8 and TRBJ2-7, the complete variable domain is EAGVTQSPTHLIKTRGQQATLRCSPISGHTSVYWYQQALGLGLQFLLWYDEGEERNRGNFPPRFSGRQFPNYSSELNVNALELEDSALYLCASSWDRTFYEQYFGPGTRLTVT.

This chain joins TRBV14 and TRBJ2-5, with D perhaps assigned TRBD1 or TRBD2 (5 bases each). The V gene lost 1 base and the J gene lost 2 bases, with 11 bases spanning the gap. The V gene's germline CDR1 is SGHDN and CDR2 FVKESK. The CDR3 is made up of 15 amino acids. Written as DNA, the CDR3 is TGTGCCAGCAGCCAAGTCTACGGGGCGCAAGAGACCCAGTACTTC. Translated: CASSQVYGAQETQYF.

The CDR3 region is CASSLMAGTEAFF. Here the CDR3 DNA reads TGTGCCAGCAGCCTCATGGCGGGGACTGAAGCTTTCTTT. This chain links TRBV14 with TRBJ1-1; no clear D. Germline V CDR1 and CDR2: SGHDN, FVKESK. Deletions cut 4 bases from V and 5 bases from J, with 11 bases between. The CDR3 is 13 residues long.

CDR3 sequence reads: CASSWDKQETQYF. CDR3 nucleotide sequence: TGTGCCAGCAGCTGGGACAAACAAGAGACCCAGTACTTC. The chain couples TRBV2 to TRBJ2-5, with D perhaps matching TRBD1 (6 bases). Germline V gene lookup returns CDR1 SNHLY and CDR2 FYNNEI. The CDR3 is 13 residues long. With 6 bases removed from V and 2 bases from J, the gap between germline ends came to 10 bases.

The rearrangement uses TRBV29-1 and TRBJ2-2, with D hard to call. The germline CDR1 and CDR2 sequences are SQVTM and ANQGSEA. Trimming shortened V by 5 bases and J by 3 bases, and 10 bases separated the two germline ends. The CDR3 runs 13 residues. CDR3 loop: CSVSRSYTGELFF. DNA of the CDR3: TGCAGCGTTTCTCGGAGTTACACCGGGGAGCTGTTTTTT.

This chain links TRBV2 with TRBJ2-7; possibly TRBD1 or TRBD2 for D (5 bases each). There are 15 residues in the CDR3. Germline V lookup: CDR1 SNHLY, CDR2 FYNNEI. The germline V and J ends were trimmed by 3 bases and 7 bases, with 19 bases remaining between them. Written as DNA, the CDR3 is TGTGCCAGCAGTGACTCACTCGGGGCTGGCCGGGAGCAGTACTTC. Residues: CASSDSLGAGREQYF.

The chain has TRBV5-8 and TRBJ2-3, with 14 bases that match TRBD2. The CDR3 contains 16 residues. The V and J ends lost 4 bases and 3 bases, in that order; junction bases with no gene match: 4. The germline V gene has CDR1 SGHTS and CDR2 YDEGEE. CDR3 in amino acids: CASSLGTSGGTDTQYF. The CDR3 coding sequence is TGTGCCAGCAGCCTGGGGACTAGCGGGGGTACAGATACGCAGTATTTT.

V is TRBV7-2 and J is TRBJ2-3; 7 nucleotides match TRBD2. V shed 8 bases, J shed 0 bases, and the junction held 11 bases outside the gene matches. This CDR3 region has 16 residues. In germline, CDR1 is SGHTA, CDR2 FQGNSA. The CDR3 DNA is TGTGCCAGCGGAACTTATCAGCGGGAAAGCACAGATACGCAGTATTTT. Translation: CASGTYQRESTDTQYF.

CDR3 sequence: CASSLADSSGYTF. The CDR3 DNA sequence: TGCGCCAGCAGCTTGGCGGATTCTAGCGGCTACACCTTC. V and J are TRBV5-1 and TRBJ1-2; D is undetermined. Trimming removed 0 bases from V and 8 bases from J, with 11 bases in between. Germline V lookup: CDR1 SGHRS, CDR2 YFSETQ. This CDR3 region has 13 residues. The variable domain in full, completed from reference TRBV5-1 and TRBJ1-2, reads KAGVTQTPRYLIKTRGQQVTLSCSPISGHRSVSWYQQTPGQGLQFLFEYFSETQRNKGNFPGRFSGRQFSNSRSEMNVSTLELGDSALYLCASSLADSSGYTFGSGTRLTVV.

The V gene is TRBV5-1, the J gene TRBJ2-1, with D possibly matching TRBD2 (6 bases). Germline lookup yields CDR1 SGHRS and CDR2 YFSETQ. The CDR3 runs to 16 residues. The V end was cut by 2 bases, the J end by 0 bases, with 12 bases between. The CDR3 coding sequence is TGCGCCAGCAGCTTTGATAGCGGCAGCTCCTACAATGAGCAGTTCTTC. It specifies CASSFDSGSSYNEQFF.

The chain joins TRBV30 to TRBJ2-2; TRBD1 or TRBD2 may be the D gene (5 bases each). Germline loops: CDR1 GTSNPN, CDR2 SVGIG (reference sequence). Trimming stripped 3 bases from V and 0 bases from J, with 14 bases between. The length of the CDR3 is 16 residues. CDR3 sequence: CAWRIRGRSNTGELFF. CDR3 DNA: TGTGCCTGGAGAATCCGGGGACGATCGAACACCGGGGAGCTGTTTTTT.

The CDR3 reads CASSLRGGYRAKNIQYF. The CDR3 nucleotides are TGTGCCAGCAGCCTCCGAGGGGGGTACAGAGCCAAAAACATTCAGTACTTC. The rearrangement joins TRBV5-4 to TRBJ2-4; either TRBD1 or TRBD2 may supply D (6 bases each). Germline V gene lookup returns CDR1 SGHNT and CDR2 YYREEE (reference sequence). This CDR3 comprises 17 residues. Trimming took off 4 bases at V and 0 bases at J, with 17 bases between the two ends.

The rearrangement joins TRBV5-1 to TRBJ1-1, with no clear D. V was clipped by 1 base and J by 5 bases, with 12 bases between them. The CDR3 totals 14 residues. Germline V gives CDR1 SGHRS, CDR2 YFSETQ. In nucleotides, the CDR3 is TGCGCCAGCAGCTTGAGGGTGGTTGGGACTGAAGCTTTCTTT. Protein: CASSLRVVGTEAFF.

The CDR3 nucleotides read TGCGCCAGCAGCCAGAGTTGGACAGCCGACTATGGCTACACCTTC. Its translation is CASSQSWTADYGYTF. V usage is TRBV4-3 and J usage is TRBJ1-2, with a tentative D call TRBD1 (6 bases). With 3 bases removed from V and 3 bases from J, the gap between germline ends came to 14 bases. The CDR3 covers 15 residues. Germline values: CDR1 LGHNA, CDR2 YSLEER.

This clone was found a few times. The V and J genes are TRBV5-6 and TRBJ1-6; 7 nucleotides line up with TRBD1. This CDR3 is built from 17 residues. From germline, CDR1 is SGHDT and CDR2 YYEEEE. V lost 1 base and J lost 7; bases outside the gene matches: 11. CDR3 amino acids: CASSLLQTGLTNSPLHF. CDR3 nucleotides: TGTGCCAGCAGCTTGCTCCAGACAGGGCTGACAAATTCACCCCTCCACTTT.

The chain joins TRBV6-5 to TRBJ2-2; D not resolved. Trimming pared 8 bases from V and 3 bases from J, leaving 13 bases between. Germline V CDR1 and CDR2: MNHEY, SVGAGI. The CDR3 contains 14 residues. CDR3 loop: CASSPRLDTGELFF. CDR3 in DNA: TGTGCCAGCTCCCCGAGGTTGGACACCGGGGAGCTGTTTTTT.

The chain couples TRBV5-6 to TRBJ2-1; TRBD2 agrees at 9 bases. The germline gives CDR1 SGHDT, CDR2 YYEEEE. J gave up 2 bases and V 1 base, and 4 bases lay outside the gene matches. The CDR3 extends over 16 amino acids. CDR3 region: CASSLLAGGTYNEQFF. The CDR3 coding sequence is TGTGCCAGCAGCTTGCTCGCGGGAGGGACCTACAATGAGCAGTTCTTC.

This chain links TRBV5-6 with TRBJ2-7, with D maybe TRBD1 (6 bases). The CDR3 loop spans 15 amino acids. Deletions cut 0 bases from V and 3 bases from J, with 13 bases between. Looked up from germline, CDR1 is SGHDT and CDR2 is YYEEEE. The CDR3 sequence: CASSLGGRRIYEQYF. The CDR3 coding sequence is TGTGCCAGCAGCTTGGGGGGGCGACGGATCTACGAGCAGTACTTC. Full variable domain (outside the CDR3, taken from reference TRBV5-6 and TRBJ2-7): DAGVTQSPTHLIKTRGQQVTLRCSPKSGHDTVSWYQQALGQGPQFIFQYYEEEERQRGNFPDRFSGHQFPNYSSELNVNALLLGDSALYLCASSLGGRRIYEQYFGPGTRLTVT.